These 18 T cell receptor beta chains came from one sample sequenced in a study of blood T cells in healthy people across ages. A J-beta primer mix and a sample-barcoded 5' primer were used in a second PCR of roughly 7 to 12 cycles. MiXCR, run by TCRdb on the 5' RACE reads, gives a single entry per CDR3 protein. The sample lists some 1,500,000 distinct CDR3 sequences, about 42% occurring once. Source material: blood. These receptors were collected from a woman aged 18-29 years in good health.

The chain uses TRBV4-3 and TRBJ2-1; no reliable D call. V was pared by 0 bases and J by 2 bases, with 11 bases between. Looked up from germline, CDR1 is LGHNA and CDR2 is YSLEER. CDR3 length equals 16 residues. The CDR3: CASSQDGRVTYNEQFF. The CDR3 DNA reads TGCGCCAGCAGCCAAGATGGTAGGGTCACCTACAATGAGCAGTTCTTC.

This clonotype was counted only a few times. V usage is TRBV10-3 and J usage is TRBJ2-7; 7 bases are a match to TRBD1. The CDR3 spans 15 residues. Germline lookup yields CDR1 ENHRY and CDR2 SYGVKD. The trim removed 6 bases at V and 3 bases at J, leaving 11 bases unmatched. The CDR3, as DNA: TGTGCCATCAGGGGGGCGGTCGGGACAGTCTACGAGCAGTACTTC. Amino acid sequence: CAIRGAVGTVYEQYF.

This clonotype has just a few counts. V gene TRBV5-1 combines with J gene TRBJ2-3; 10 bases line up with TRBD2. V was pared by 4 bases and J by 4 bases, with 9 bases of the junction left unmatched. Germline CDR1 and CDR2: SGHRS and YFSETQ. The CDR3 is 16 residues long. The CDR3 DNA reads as TGCGCCAGCAGCCAGGGACTAGCGAGGAGGTCAGATACGCAGTATTTT. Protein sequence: CASSQGLARRSDTQYF.

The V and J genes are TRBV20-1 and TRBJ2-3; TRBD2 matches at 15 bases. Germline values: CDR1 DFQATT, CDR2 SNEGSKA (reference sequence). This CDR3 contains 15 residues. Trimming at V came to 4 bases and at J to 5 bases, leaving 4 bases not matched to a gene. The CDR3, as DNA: TGCAGTGCTACCAAGGGACTAGCGGGGGGAGATACGCAGTATTTT. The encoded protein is CSATKGLAGGDTQYF.

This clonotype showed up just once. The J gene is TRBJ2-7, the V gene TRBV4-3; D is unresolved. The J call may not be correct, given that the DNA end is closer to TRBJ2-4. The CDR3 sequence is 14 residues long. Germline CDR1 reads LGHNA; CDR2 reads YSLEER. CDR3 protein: CASTEVYRSGIQYF. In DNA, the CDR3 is TGCGCCAGCACCGAAGTTTACCGGTCGGGCATTCAGTACTTC.

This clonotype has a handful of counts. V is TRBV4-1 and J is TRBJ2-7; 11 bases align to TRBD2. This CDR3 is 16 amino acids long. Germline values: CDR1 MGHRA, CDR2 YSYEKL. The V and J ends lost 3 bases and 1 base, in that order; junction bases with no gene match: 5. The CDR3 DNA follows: TGCGCCAGCAGCCATCCTACTAGCGGGGGTTCCTACGAGCAGTACTTC. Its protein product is CASSHPTSGGSYEQYF.

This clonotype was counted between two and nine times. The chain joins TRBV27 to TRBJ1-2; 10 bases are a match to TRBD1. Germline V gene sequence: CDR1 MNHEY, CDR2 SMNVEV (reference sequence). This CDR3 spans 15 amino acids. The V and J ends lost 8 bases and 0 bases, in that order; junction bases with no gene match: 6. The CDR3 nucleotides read TGTGCCAGCTCACCGGGACAGGGGTCTAACTATGGCTACACCTTC. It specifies CASSPGQGSNYGYTF.

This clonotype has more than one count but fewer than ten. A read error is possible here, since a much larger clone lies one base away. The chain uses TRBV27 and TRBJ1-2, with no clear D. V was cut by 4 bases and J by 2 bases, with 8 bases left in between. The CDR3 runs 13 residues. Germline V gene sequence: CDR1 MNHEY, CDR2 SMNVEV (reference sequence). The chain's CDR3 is CASSCEGNYGYTF. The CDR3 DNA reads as TGTGCCAGCAGTTGCGAAGGGAACTATGGCTACACCTTC.

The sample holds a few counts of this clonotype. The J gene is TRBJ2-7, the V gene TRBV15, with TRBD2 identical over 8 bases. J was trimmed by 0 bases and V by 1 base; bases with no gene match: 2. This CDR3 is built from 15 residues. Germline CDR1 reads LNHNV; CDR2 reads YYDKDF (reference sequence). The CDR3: CATSRGLAGSYEQYF. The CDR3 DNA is TGTGCCACCAGCAGAGGCCTAGCGGGCTCCTACGAGCAGTACTTC.

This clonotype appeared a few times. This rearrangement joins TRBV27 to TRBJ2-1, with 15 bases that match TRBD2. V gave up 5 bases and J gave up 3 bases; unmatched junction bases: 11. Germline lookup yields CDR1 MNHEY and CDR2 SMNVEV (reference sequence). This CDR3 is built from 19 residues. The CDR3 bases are TGTGCCAGCAGTAATGTCGGACTAGCGGGAGGGCTAGGCTACAATGAGCAGTTCTTC. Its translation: CASSNVGLAGGLGYNEQFF.

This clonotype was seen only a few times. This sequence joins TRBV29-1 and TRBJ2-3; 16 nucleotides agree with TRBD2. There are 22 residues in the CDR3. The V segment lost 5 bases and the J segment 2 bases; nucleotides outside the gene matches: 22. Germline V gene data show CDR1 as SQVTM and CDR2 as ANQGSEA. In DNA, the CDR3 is TGCAGCGTTACCCGCGGGCGGACAGAGGGACTAGCGGGAGGGAGGTCCACAGATACGCAGTATTTT. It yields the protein CSVTRGRTEGLAGGRSTDTQYF.

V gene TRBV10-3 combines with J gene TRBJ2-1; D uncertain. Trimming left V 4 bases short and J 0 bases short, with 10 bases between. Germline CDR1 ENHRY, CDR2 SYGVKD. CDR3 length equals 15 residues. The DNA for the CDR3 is TGTGCCATCAGTGGATCACTAAGCTCCTACAATGAGCAGTTCTTC. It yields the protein CAISGSLSSYNEQFF.

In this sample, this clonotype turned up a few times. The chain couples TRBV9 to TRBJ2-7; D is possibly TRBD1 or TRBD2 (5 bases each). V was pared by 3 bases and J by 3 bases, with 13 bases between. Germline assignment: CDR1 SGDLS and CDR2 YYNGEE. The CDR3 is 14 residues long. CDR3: CASSAGGRLYEQYF. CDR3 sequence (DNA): TGTGCCAGCAGCGCTGGGGGACGACTCTACGAGCAGTACTTC.

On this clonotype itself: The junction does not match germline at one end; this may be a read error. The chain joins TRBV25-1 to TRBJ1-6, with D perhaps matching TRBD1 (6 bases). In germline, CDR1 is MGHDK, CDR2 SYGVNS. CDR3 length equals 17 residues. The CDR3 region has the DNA TGTGCCAGCAGTGACTTAGGGGGAACGACGGATAATTCACCCCCCCACTTT. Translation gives CASSDLGGTTDNSPPHF.

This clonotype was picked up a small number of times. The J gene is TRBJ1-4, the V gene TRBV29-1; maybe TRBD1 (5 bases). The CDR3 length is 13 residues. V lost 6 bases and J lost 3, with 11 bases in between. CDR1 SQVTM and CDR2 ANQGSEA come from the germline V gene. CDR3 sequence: CSVKGRSNEKLFF. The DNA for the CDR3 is TGCAGCGTGAAGGGGAGATCTAATGAAAAACTGTTTTTT.

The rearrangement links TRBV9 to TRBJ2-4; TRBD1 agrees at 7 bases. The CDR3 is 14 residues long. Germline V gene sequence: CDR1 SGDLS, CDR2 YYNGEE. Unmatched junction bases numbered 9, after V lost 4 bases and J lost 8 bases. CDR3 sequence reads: CASSPPTGEDIQYF. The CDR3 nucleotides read TGTGCCAGCAGCCCCCCCACAGGGGAAGACATTCAGTACTTC.

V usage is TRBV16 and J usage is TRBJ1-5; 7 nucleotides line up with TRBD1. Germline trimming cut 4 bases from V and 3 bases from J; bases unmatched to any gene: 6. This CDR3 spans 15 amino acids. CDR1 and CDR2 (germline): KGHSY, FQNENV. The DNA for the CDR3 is TGTGCCAGCAGCCCACGACAGGGATACAATCAGCCCCAGCATTTT. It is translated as CASSPRQGYNQPQHF.

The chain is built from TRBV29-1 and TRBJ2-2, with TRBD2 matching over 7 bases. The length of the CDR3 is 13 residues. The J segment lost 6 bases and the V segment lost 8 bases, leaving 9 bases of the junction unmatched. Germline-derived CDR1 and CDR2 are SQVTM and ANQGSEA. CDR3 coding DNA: TGCAGCACCAGAGAGGGAGGGGCCGGGGAGCTGTTTTTT. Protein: CSTREGGAGELFF.